A selection of T cell receptor beta chains follows, all from one sample in a study of blood T cell repertoires in COVID-19. The method was immunoSEQ multiplex PCR; TCRdb's version includes in-frame clones alone and lacks a portion of them. This sample has tens of thousands of clones, with about 87% found just once. The sample consisted of peripheral blood. The receptor set was obtained from a man older than 75 with acute or convalescent COVID-19. Each CDR3 is given with its conserved first and last residue. The D gene is left open where the match is weak. Only part of the rows carry a size: once, few, many, or a class if the clone is expanded.

abundance: once
d_gene: -
j_gene: TRBJ1-4
v_gene: TRBV29-1
CDR3aa: CSVLTDEKLFF
CDR3nt: TGCAGCGTTCTCACGGATGAAAAACTGTTTTTT

abundance: -
d_gene: -
j_gene: TRBJ2-1
v_gene: TRBV5-4
CDR3aa: CASSFEGSSYNEQFF
CDR3nt: TGTGCCAGCAGCTTTGAAGGGAGTAGTTACAATGAGCAGTTCTTC

abundance: -
d_gene: -
j_gene: TRBJ1-2
v_gene: TRBV27
CDR3aa: CASSRGAINYGYTF
CDR3nt: TGTGCCAGCAGCCGTGGGGCGATTAACTATGGCTACACCTTC

abundance: -
d_gene: -
j_gene: TRBJ1-5
v_gene: TRBV7-7
CDR3aa: CASSLDSLVHQPQHF
CDR3nt: TGTGCTAGCAGCTTGGACAGTCTGGTCCATCAGCCCCAGCATTTT

abundance: -
d_gene: -
j_gene: TRBJ1-6
v_gene: TRBV19
CDR3aa: CASSRRNSPLHF
CDR3nt: TGTGCCAGTAGTAGGCGGAATTCACCCCTCCACTTT

abundance: -
d_gene: TRBD1
j_gene: TRBJ2-5
v_gene: TRBV6-5
CDR3aa: CASRPTGGVETQYF
CDR3nt: TGTGCCAGCAGACCGACAGGGGGTGTGGAGACCCAGTACTTC

abundance: -
d_gene: TRBD1
j_gene: TRBJ1-2
v_gene: TRBV28
CDR3aa: CASSLGQGVGGYTF
CDR3nt: TGTGCCAGCAGTTTGGGACAGGGGGTGGGTGGCTACACCTTC

abundance: -
d_gene: TRBD1
j_gene: TRBJ2-3
v_gene: TRBV6-5
CDR3aa: CASSTGARHTDTQYF
CDR3nt: TGTGCCAGCAGTACAGGGGCCCGCCACACAGATACGCAGTATTTT

abundance: -
d_gene: -
j_gene: TRBJ2-5
v_gene: TRBV18
CDR3aa: CASSPQGGRQETQYF
CDR3nt: TGTGCCAGCTCACCGCAGGGGGGTAGACAAGAGACCCAGTACTTC

abundance: -
d_gene: TRBD2
j_gene: TRBJ2-7
v_gene: TRBV5-8
CDR3aa: CASSLGGTSSYEQYF
CDR3nt: TGTGCCAGCAGCTTGGGGGGGACTAGCTCCTACGAGCAGTACTTC

abundance: -
d_gene: -
j_gene: TRBJ2-6
v_gene: TRBV28
CDR3aa: CASSLSLGSDSGANVLTF
CDR3nt: TGTGCCAGCAGTTTATCTTTAGGCAGCGACTCTGGGGCCAACGTCCTGACTTTC

abundance: -
d_gene: -
j_gene: TRBJ2-5
v_gene: TRBV11-2
CDR3aa: CASSSPTGQRPTQYF
CDR3nt: TGTGCCAGCAGCTCCCCGACAGGACAGAGGCCGACCCAGTACTTC

abundance: -
d_gene: TRBD1
j_gene: TRBJ2-3
v_gene: TRBV30
CDR3aa: CAWSFPQTPRDRESDTQYF
CDR3nt: TGTGCCTGGAGTTTCCCGCAAACCCCCCGGGACAGGGAATCGGATACGCAGTATTTT

abundance: -
d_gene: -
j_gene: TRBJ1-1
v_gene: TRBV2
CDR3aa: CASSLTGTGEAFF
CDR3nt: TGTGCCAGCAGCTTAACAGGGACGGGTGAAGCTTTCTTT

abundance: once
d_gene: TRBD1
j_gene: TRBJ1-2
v_gene: TRBV9
CDR3aa: CASSTGGLLANYGYTF
CDR3nt: TGTGCCAGCAGTACAGGGGGCCTCCTAGCTAACTATGGCTACACCTTC

abundance: -
d_gene: -
j_gene: TRBJ2-7
v_gene: TRBV21-1
CDR3aa: CASSKRAPGLAGNGYEQYF
CDR3nt: TGTGCCAGCAGCAAACGGGCCCCGGGACTAGCGGGAAACGGGTACGAGCAGTACTTC

abundance: -
d_gene: -
j_gene: TRBJ1-1
v_gene: TRBV11-2
CDR3aa: CASSSQGVNTEAFF
CDR3nt: TGTGCCAGCAGCTCACAGGGAGTGAACACTGAAGCTTTCTTT

abundance: -
d_gene: TRBD2
j_gene: TRBJ2-3
v_gene: TRBV18
CDR3aa: CASSPSGGAHTQYF
CDR3nt: TGTGCCAGCTCACCGAGCGGGGGGGCACATACGCAGTATTTT

abundance: -
d_gene: -
j_gene: TRBJ1-4
v_gene: TRBV7-8
CDR3aa: CASSPSVATNEKLFF
CDR3nt: TGTGCCAGCAGCCCGTCGGTTGCAACTAATGAAAAACTGTTTTTT

abundance: -
d_gene: -
j_gene: TRBJ1-2
v_gene: TRBV2
CDR3aa: CASSDYLNYGYTF
CDR3nt: TGTGCCAGCAGTGACTATCTAAACTATGGCTACACCTTC

abundance: -
d_gene: -
j_gene: TRBJ1-6
v_gene: TRBV5-6
CDR3aa: CASSLWGDTSPLHF
CDR3nt: TGTGCCAGCAGCTTGTGGGGGGATACTTCACCCCTCCACTTT

abundance: -
d_gene: -
j_gene: TRBJ2-2
v_gene: TRBV5-1
CDR3aa: CASSGGGIDTGELFF
CDR3nt: TGCGCCAGCAGCGGGGGAGGAATTGACACCGGGGAGCTGTTTTTT

abundance: -
d_gene: -
j_gene: TRBJ2-1
v_gene: TRBV5-1
CDR3aa: CASSIRTSRGSSYNEQFF
CDR3nt: TGCGCCAGCAGCATAAGAACTAGCCGCGGATCCTCCTACAATGAGCAGTTCTTC

abundance: medium-sized
d_gene: TRBD1
j_gene: TRBJ1-1
v_gene: TRBV2
CDR3aa: CASSEGTGRTEAFF
CDR3nt: TGTGCCAGCAGTGAAGGGACAGGCCGAACTGAAGCTTTCTTT

abundance: -
d_gene: -
j_gene: TRBJ1-6
v_gene: TRBV3-1/TRBV3-2
CDR3aa: CASSQFNENSPLHF
CDR3nt: TGTGCCAGCAGCCAATTTAACGAGAATTCACCCCTCCACTTT

abundance: -
d_gene: -
j_gene: TRBJ2-2
v_gene: TRBV6-5
CDR3aa: CASRRGTGELFF
CDR3nt: TGTGCCAGCAGGCGTGGTACCGGGGAGCTGTTTTTT

abundance: -
d_gene: -
j_gene: TRBJ1-2
v_gene: TRBV24-1
CDR3aa: CATSDLRGYTF
CDR3nt: TGTGCCACCAGTGATTTACGGGGCTACACCTTC

abundance: -
d_gene: -
j_gene: TRBJ1-2
v_gene: TRBV6-5
CDR3aa: CASSGTGIYGYTF
CDR3nt: TGTGCCAGCAGCGGTACGGGGATCTATGGCTACACCTTC

abundance: once
d_gene: -
j_gene: TRBJ1-1
v_gene: TRBV19
CDR3aa: CASIGAGAEAFF
CDR3nt: TGTGCCAGTATCGGGGCGGGGGCGGAAGCTTTCTTT

abundance: few
d_gene: TRBD1
j_gene: TRBJ2-7
v_gene: TRBV29-1
CDR3aa: CSVEGGTGADEQYF
CDR3nt: TGCAGCGTTGAAGGAGGGACAGGGGCGGACGAGCAGTACTTC

abundance: -
d_gene: -
j_gene: TRBJ1-3
v_gene: TRBV30
CDR3aa: CAWSVPGEAGNTIYF
CDR3nt: TGTGCCTGGAGTGTACCAGGGGAAGCTGGAAACACCATATATTTT

abundance: -
d_gene: TRBD1
j_gene: TRBJ1-5
v_gene: TRBV10-3
CDR3aa: CAISLTGGNQPQHF
CDR3nt: TGTGCCATCAGTTTAACAGGGGGCAATCAGCCCCAGCATTTT